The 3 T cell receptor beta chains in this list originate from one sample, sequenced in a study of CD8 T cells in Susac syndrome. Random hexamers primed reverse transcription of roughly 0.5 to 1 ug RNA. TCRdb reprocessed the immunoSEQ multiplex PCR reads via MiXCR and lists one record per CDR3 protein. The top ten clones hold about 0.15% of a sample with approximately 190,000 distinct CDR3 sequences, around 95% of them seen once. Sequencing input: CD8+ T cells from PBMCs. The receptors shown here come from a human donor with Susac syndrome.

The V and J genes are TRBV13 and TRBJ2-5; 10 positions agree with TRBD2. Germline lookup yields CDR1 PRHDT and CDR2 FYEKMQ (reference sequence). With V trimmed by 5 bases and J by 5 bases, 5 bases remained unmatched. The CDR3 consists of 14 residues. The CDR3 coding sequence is TGTGCCAGCAGCGCTAGCGGGGGCGGGGAGACCCAGTACTTC. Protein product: CASSASGGGETQYF.

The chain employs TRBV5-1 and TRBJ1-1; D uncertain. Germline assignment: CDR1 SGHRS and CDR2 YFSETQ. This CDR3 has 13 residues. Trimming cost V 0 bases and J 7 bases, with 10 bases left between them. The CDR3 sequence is CASSLGSKFEAFF. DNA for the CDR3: TGCGCCAGCAGCTTGGGAAGTAAATTTGAAGCTTTCTTT.

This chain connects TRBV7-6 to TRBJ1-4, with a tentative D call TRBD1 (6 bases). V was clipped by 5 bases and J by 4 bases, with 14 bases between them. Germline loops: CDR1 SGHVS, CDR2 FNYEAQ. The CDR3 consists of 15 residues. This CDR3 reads CASSNRQALNEKLFF. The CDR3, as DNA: TGTGCCAGCAGCAACCGACAGGCCCTTAATGAAAAACTGTTTTTT.